A single T cell receptor beta chain is shown here with its context. This entry is derived from a study of blood T cell repertoires in COVID-19. Study-wide background: Sites in the United States, Italy and Spain provided acute and convalescent COVID-19 samples. Nucleic acid was either cDNA or gDNA, and it came from T cells, B-cell-depleted T cells, or PBMCs.

Here immunoSEQ multiplex PCR was the method, and the copy in TCRdb shows in-frame clones only, minus some. The sample shows 200,000 to 300,000 clones, around 84% of them seen only once. The receptor was derived from a man aged 55 to 70 with acute or convalescent COVID-19. Material for sequencing was peripheral blood.

The DNA for the CDR3 is TGTGCCAGCAGTCTCCCGAGGGCGCCGTCTGGGGCCAACGTCCTGACTTTC. Translation: CASSLPRAPSGANVLTF. J is TRBJ2-6 and V is TRBV7-3; tentative D call: TRBD2 (5 bases). Germline V lookup: CDR1 SGHTA, CDR2 FQGTGA. There are 17 residues in the CDR3. The V end was cut by 6 bases, the J end by 1 base, with 16 bases between.